The TCR beta chain described here comes from a study of radiotherapy plus CTLA-4 blockade in lung cancer. Background on the study: The study recorded objective responses in 18% of patients and disease control in 31%. Findings and caveats of the study: Expansion of tumor-derived TCR clones was observed in blood after radiotherapy plus ipilimumab.

Trimming left V 4 bases short and J 5 bases short, with 14 bases between. The CDR3 has 14 amino acids. Germline-derived CDR1 and CDR2 are SGHRS and YFSETQ. Generated by immunoSEQ multiplex PCR, the TCRdb table keeps only in-frame clones and is missing some. This table holds 65,000 to 90,000 clones, around 86% found once. As to this clone: Its cognate antigen is unknown.

This sample comprised peripheral blood, obtained from a patient treated with radiotherapy plus ipilimumab. The TCR originated in a human donor with non-small cell lung cancer who had stable disease on radiotherapy plus ipilimumab. The J gene is TRBJ2-3, the V gene TRBV5-1; D is uncertain. The chain's CDR3 is CASSPQRFIDTQYF. In DNA form, the CDR3 reads TGCGCCAGCAGCCCCCAGCGATTCATAGATACGCAGTATTTT.